These T cell receptor beta chains were read from a single sample in a study of blood T cell repertoires in COVID-19. Generated by immunoSEQ multiplex PCR, the TCRdb table keeps only in-frame clones and is missing some. The top ten clones hold about 10% of a sample with about 180,000 clones, 80% to 85% of them seen once. Source material: peripheral blood. Receptor source: a woman of 80 years or more with COVID-19, enrolled during active disease. The CDR3 runs from the conserved cysteine through the conserved F or W. The order of the fields is CDR3 protein, CDR3 DNA, V gene, clone size, D gene, J gene. The D gene is left open where the match is weak. Clone size appears in some rows only: once, few, many, or a class for an expanded clone.

CASSPGTGSSGANVLTF | TGTGCCAGCAGCCCCGGGACTGGGAGCTCTGGGGCCAACGTCCTGACTTTC | TRBV5-5 | NA | NA | TRBJ2-6
CASWDMANQPQHF | TGTGCCAGCTGGGACATGGCGAATCAGCCCCAGCATTTT | TRBV28 | NA | NA | TRBJ1-5
CASSLAGARALTDTQYF | TGTGCCAGCAGTTTGGCGGGAGCCCGAGCACTGACAGATACGCAGTATTTT | TRBV28 | NA | TRBD2 | TRBJ2-3
CATSESGWGKNIQYF | TGTGCCACCAGTGAGTCAGGGTGGGGCAAAAACATTCAGTACTTC | TRBV24-1 | NA | NA | TRBJ2-4
CAISESPGQREKLFF | TGTGCCATCAGTGAGTCCCCAGGCCAAAGGGAAAAACTGTTTTTT | TRBV10-3 | NA | NA | TRBJ1-4
CASSLAFGQGAGGYTF | TGTGCCAGCAGCTTGGCCTTCGGACAGGGGGCGGGAGGCTACACCTTC | TRBV5-6 | few | TRBD1 | TRBJ1-2
CASSLPGLATTNEQFF | TGTGCCAGCAGCCTACCGGGACTAGCTACTACCAATGAGCAGTTCTTC | TRBV7-2 | NA | TRBD2 | TRBJ2-1
CASSPTGGNQPQHF | TGTGCCAGCTCACCCACAGGGGGGAATCAGCCCCAGCATTTT | TRBV18 | NA | TRBD1 | TRBJ1-5
CASSVTSGGGSDTQYF | TGCGCCAGCAGCGTGACTAGCGGGGGAGGTTCGGATACGCAGTATTTT | TRBV5-1 | NA | TRBD2 | TRBJ2-3
CASSRYVQGSTEAFF | TGTGCCAGCAGTCGATATGTACAGGGTAGCACTGAAGCTTTCTTT | TRBV27 | NA | NA | TRBJ1-1